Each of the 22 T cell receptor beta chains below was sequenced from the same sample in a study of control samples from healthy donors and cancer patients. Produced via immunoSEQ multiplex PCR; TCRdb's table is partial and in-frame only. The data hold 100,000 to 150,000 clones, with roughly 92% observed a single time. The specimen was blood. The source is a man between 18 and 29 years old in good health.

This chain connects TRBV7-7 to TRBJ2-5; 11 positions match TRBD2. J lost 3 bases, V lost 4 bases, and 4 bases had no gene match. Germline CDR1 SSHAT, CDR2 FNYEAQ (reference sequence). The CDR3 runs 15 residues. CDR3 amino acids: CASSSSGGSEETQYF. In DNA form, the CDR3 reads TGTGCCAGCAGCTCTAGCGGGGGGTCTGAAGAGACCCAGTACTTC.

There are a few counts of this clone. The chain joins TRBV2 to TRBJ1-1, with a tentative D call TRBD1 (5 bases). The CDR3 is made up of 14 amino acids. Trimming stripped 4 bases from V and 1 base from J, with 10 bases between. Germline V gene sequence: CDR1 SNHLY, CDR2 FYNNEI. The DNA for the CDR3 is TGTGCCAGCAGTGGTGGGGGTAGGAACACTGAAGCTTTCTTT. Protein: CASSGGGRNTEAFF.

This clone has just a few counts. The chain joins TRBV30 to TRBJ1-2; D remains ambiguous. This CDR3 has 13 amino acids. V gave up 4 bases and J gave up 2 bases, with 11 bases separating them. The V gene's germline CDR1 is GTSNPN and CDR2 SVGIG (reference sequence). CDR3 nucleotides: TGTGCCTGGACCCTCCAACCCAACTATGGCTACACCTTC. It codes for CAWTLQPNYGYTF.

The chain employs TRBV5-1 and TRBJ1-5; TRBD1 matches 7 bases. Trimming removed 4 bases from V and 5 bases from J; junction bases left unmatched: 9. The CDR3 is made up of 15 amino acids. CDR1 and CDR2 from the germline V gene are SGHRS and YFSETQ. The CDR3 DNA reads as TGCGCCAGCAGCCCCGGGACAGTGGAGGATCAGCCCCAGCATTTT. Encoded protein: CASSPGTVEDQPQHF.

Here the CDR3 reads CASSLVVGPNTQYF. The CDR3 coding sequence is TGCGCCAGCAGCTTGGTAGTGGGCCCAAATACGCAGTATTTT. The rearrangement joins TRBV5-1 to TRBJ2-3; D is unclear. Trimming cost V 0 bases and J 7 bases, with 12 bases left between them. This CDR3 comprises 14 residues. CDR1 is SGHRS and CDR2 is YFSETQ in the germline V gene.

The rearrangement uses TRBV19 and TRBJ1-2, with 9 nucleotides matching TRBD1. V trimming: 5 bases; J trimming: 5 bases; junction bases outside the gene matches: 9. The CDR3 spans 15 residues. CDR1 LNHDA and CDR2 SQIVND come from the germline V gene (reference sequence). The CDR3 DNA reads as TGTGCCAGTAGTGCACCGGGACAGGGAAAATATGGCTACACCTTC. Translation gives CASSAPGQGKYGYTF.

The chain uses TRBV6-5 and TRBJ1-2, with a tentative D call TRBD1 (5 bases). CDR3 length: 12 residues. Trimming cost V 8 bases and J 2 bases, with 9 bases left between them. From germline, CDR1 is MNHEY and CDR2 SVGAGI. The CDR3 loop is CASHAGNYGYTF. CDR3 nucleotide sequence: TGTGCCAGCCATGCAGGGAACTATGGCTACACCTTC.

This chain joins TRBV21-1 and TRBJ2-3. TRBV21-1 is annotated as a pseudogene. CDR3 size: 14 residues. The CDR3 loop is CASSKRGRPDTQYF. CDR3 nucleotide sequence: TGTGCCAGCAGCAAAAGAGGACGACCAGATACGCAGTATTTT.

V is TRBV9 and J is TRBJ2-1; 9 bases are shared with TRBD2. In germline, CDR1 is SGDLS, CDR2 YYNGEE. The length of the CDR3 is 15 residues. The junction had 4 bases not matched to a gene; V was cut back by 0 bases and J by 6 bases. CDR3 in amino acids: CASSVASGALNEQFF. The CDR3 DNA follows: TGTGCCAGCAGCGTAGCTAGCGGGGCCCTCAATGAGCAGTTCTTC. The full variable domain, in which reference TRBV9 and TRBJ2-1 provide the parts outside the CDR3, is DSGVTQTPKHLITATGQRVTLRCSPRSGDLSVYWYQQSLDQGLQFLIQYYNGEERAKGNILERFSAQQFPDLHSELNLSSLELGDSALYFCASSVASGALNEQFFGPGTRLTVL.

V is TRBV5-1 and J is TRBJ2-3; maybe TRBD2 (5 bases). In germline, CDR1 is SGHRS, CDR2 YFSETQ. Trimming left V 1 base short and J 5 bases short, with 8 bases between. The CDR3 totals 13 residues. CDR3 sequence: CASSLNRGDTQYF. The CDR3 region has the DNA TGCGCCAGCAGCTTGAATCGGGGAGATACGCAGTATTTT.

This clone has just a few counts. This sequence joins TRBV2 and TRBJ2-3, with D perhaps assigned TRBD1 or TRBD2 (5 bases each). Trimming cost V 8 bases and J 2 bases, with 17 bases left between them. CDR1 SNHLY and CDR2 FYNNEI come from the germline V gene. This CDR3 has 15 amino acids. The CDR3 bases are TGTGCCAGCCGGGGCCGGGACCTTTACACAGATACGCAGTATTTT. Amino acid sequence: CASRGRDLYTDTQYF. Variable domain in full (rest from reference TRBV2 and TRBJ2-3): EPEVTQTPSHQVTQMGQEVILRCVPISNHLYFYWYRQILGQKVEFLVSFYNNEISEKSEIFDDQFSVERPDGSNFTLKIRSTKLEDSAMYFCASRGRDLYTDTQYFGPGTRLTVL.

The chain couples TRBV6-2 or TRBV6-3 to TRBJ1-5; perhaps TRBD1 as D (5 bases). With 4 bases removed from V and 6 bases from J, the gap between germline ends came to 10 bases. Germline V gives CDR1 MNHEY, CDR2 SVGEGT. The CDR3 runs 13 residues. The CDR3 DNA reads TGTGCCAGCAGTTTTTCAGGGATTCAGCCCCAGCATTTT. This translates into CASSFSGIQPQHF.

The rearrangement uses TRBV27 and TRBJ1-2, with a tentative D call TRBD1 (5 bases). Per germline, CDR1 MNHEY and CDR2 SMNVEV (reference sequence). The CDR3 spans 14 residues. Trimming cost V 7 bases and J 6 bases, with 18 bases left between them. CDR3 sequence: CASTEGGGRNGYTF. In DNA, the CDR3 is TGTGCCAGCACGGAAGGTGGGGGGAGAAATGGCTACACCTTC.

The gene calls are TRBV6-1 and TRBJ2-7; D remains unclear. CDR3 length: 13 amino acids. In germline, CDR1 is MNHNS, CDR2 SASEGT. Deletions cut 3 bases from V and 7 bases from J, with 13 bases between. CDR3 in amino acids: CASSDSPFREQYF. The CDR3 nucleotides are TGTGCCAGCAGTGATTCACCTTTCCGGGAGCAGTACTTC.

As DNA, the CDR3 is TGTGCCAGCATCACTGTGACTAGACCTCAAGAGACCCAGTACTTC. This sequence encodes CASITVTRPQETQYF. The chain links TRBV12-1 to TRBJ2-5; the table gives TRBD2 as D, unverified against the DNA. TRBV12-1 is a pseudogene. The CDR3 is 15 residues long.

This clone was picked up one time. CDR3 coding DNA: TGTGCCAGTAGTATAAGGGCAGGGGGGCAGCCCCAGCATTTT. Its translation: CASSIRAGGQPQHF. The chain couples TRBV19 to TRBJ1-5, with 7 bases matching TRBD1. The CDR3 has 14 residues. V shed 2 bases, J shed 7 bases, and the junction held 5 bases outside the gene matches. Per the germline V gene, CDR1 is LNHDA and CDR2 is SQIVND (reference sequence).

The CDR3 here is CASSPRHSSSYEQYF. In DNA, the CDR3 is TGCGCCAGCTCTCCTCGGCACTCGAGCTCCTACGAGCAGTACTTC. The rearrangement joins TRBV5-1 to TRBJ2-7; no clear D. This CDR3 is built from 15 residues. In germline, CDR1 is SGHRS, CDR2 YFSETQ. V gave up 7 bases and J gave up 0 bases, with 17 bases separating them.

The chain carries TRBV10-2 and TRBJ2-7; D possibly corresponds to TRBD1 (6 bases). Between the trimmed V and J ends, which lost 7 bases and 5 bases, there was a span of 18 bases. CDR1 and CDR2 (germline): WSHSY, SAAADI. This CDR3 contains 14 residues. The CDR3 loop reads CASTMNYRDHEQYF. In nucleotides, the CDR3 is TGCGCCAGCACTATGAATTACAGGGACCACGAGCAGTACTTC.

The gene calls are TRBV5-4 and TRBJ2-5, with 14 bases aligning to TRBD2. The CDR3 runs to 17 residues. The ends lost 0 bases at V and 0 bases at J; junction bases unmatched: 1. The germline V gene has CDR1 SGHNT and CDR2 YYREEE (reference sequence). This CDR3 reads CASSLGLAGGNQETQYF. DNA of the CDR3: TGTGCCAGCAGCTTGGGACTAGCGGGGGGGAACCAAGAGACCCAGTACTTC.

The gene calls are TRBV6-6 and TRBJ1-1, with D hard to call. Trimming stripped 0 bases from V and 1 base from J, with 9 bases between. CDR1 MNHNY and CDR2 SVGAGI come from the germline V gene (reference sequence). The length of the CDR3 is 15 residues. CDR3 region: CASSYSRAQNTEAFF. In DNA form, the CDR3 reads TGTGCCAGCAGTTACTCTCGGGCGCAGAACACTGAAGCTTTCTTT.

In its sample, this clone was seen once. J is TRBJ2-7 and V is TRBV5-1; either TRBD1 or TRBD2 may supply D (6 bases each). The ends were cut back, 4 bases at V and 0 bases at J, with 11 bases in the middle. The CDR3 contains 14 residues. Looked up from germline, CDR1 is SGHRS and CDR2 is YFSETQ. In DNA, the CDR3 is TGCGCCAGCAGCCCGGGGGACAACTCCTACGAGCAGTACTTC. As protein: CASSPGDNSYEQYF. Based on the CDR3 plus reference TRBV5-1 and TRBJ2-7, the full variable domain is KAGVTQTPRYLIKTRGQQVTLSCSPISGHRSVSWYQQTPGQGLQFLFEYFSETQRNKGNFPGRFSGRQFSNSRSEMNVSTLELGDSALYLCASSPGDNSYEQYFGPGTRLTVT.

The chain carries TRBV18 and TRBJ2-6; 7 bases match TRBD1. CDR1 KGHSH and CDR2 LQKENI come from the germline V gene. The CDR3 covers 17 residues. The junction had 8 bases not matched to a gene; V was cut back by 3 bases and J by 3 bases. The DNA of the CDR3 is TGTGCCAGCTCACCGATGACAGGGTCCTTTGGGGCCAACGTCCTGACTTTC. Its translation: CASSPMTGSFGANVLTF.